A selection of T cell receptor beta chains follows, all from one sample in a study of T cells in Graves' hyperthyroidism and ophthalmopathy. From the multiplex PCR reads, TCRdb called clonotypes with MiXCR, one entry per CDR3 protein. Found here are more than 300,000 distinct CDR3 sequences, less than 15% of them singletons; the top ten hold around 9.2%. The sequenced material came from blood. Source of these receptors: a woman under 30 with Graves' hyperthyroidism. The CDR3 runs from the conserved cysteine through the conserved F or W. A D gene is named only where the DNA matches it firmly. Not every row has a clone size; where given, it reads once, few, many or a size class.

TRBV6-6	-	many	TRBJ1-5	CASSYWGPDRSNQPQHF	TGTGCCAGCAGTTACTGGGGACCTGACAGGAGCAATCAGCCCCAGCATTTT
TRBV15	-	few	TRBJ1-5	CATSGETDRSQPQHF	TGTGCCACCAGCGGGGAAACAGATCGAAGTCAGCCCCAGCATTTT
TRBV5-1	-	many	TRBJ1-2	CASSYDSYYGYTF	TGCGCCAGCAGCTACGACAGTTACTATGGCTACACCTTC
TRBV6-2/TRBV6-3	-	-	TRBJ1-2	CASSYPLQRTCTF	TGTGCCAGCAGTTACCCCCTACAACGGACGTGCACCTTC
TRBV10-1	-	-	TRBJ1-1	CASRGGPVWHSEAFF	TGCGCCAGCAGGGGGGGGCCCGTCTGGCACTCTGAAGCTTTCTTT
TRBV6-2/TRBV6-3	-	-	TRBJ2-5	CASSGTAKGAGETQYF	TGTGCCAGCAGCGGGACTGCGAAGGGGGCAGGGGAGACCCAGTACTTC
TRBV29-1	-	-	TRBJ1-1	CSVFGLNTEAFF	TGCAGCGTATTCGGCTTAAACACTGAAGCTTTCTTT
TRBV7-9	-	many	TRBJ2-5	CASSLARGSIGETQYF	TGTGCCAGCAGCTTAGCGCGGGGCAGTATCGGAGAGACCCAGTACTTC
TRBV3-1	-	many	TRBJ2-3	CASSQVVRGTDTQYF	TGTGCCAGCAGTCAAGTGGTTCGGGGCACAGATACGCAGTATTTT
TRBV5-6	-	-	TRBJ2-1	CASSPNRGNEQFF	TGTGCCAGCAGCCCTAACCGGGGCAATGAGCAGTTCTTC
TRBV7-2	-	many	TRBJ2-2	CASSLYRGGEELFF	TGTGCCAGCAGCTTGTACAGGGGGGGCGAGGAGCTGTTTTTT
TRBV20-1	-	few	TRBJ2-2	CSASDRPGELFF	TGCAGTGCTTCAGACAGACCCGGGGAGCTGTTTTTT
TRBV19	-	few	TRBJ1-4	CASSIGASSEKLFF	TGTGCCAGTAGTATTGGGGCGTCTAGTGAAAAACTGTTTTTT
TRBV18	-	many	TRBJ2-7	CASSPMDRGTVDEQYF	TGTGCCAGCTCACCAATGGATCGGGGAACGGTGGACGAGCAGTACTTC
TRBV9	TRBD2	-	TRBJ2-2	CASSARPGLAGSRGTGELFF	TGTGCCAGCAGCGCCCGTCCGGGACTAGCGGGATCTCGAGGCACCGGGGAGCTGTTTTTT
TRBV13	-	many	TRBJ1-6	CASSERSGTPNSPLHF	TGTGCCAGCAGCGAAAGATCCGGGACTCCTAATTCACCCCTCCACTTT
TRBV20-1	-	many	TRBJ2-1	CSVLERNEQFF	TGCAGTGTTCTAGAGCGCAATGAGCAGTTCTTC
TRBV11-1	-	-	TRBJ2-1	CASSWSDNEQFF	TGTGCCAGCAGCTGGTCAGACAATGAGCAGTTCTTC
TRBV7-2	TRBD2	many	TRBJ2-4	CASSLLAGEVDIQYF	TGTGCCAGCAGCTTATTGGCGGGAGAGGTTGACATTCAGTACTTC
TRBV6-1	-	-	TRBJ2-7	CASSYAGQSYEQYF	TGTGCCAGCAGTTATGCGGGACAGTCCTACGAGCAGTACTTC
TRBV2	-	many	TRBJ2-1	CASRRPERHEQFF	TGTGCCAGCAGACGCCCTGAGAGGCATGAGCAGTTCTTC
TRBV27	-	few	TRBJ2-5	CASSPGAGQETQYF	TGTGCCAGCAGCCCCGGGGCGGGGCAAGAGACCCAGTACTTC
TRBV7-3	-	few	TRBJ1-6	CASSLGQINSPLHF	TGTGCCAGCAGCTTGGGACAAATAAATTCACCCCTCCACTTT
TRBV5-6	-	many	TRBJ2-1	CASSFYNSGEQFF	TGTGCCAGCAGCTTTTACAACTCGGGTGAGCAGTTCTTC
TRBV18	-	few	TRBJ1-5	CASSPLRTPSSDQPQHF	TGTGCCAGCTCACCCCTACGGACACCCTCGTCCGATCAGCCCCAGCATTTT
TRBV3-1	-	many	TRBJ2-2	CASVPQGTTTGELFF	TGTGCCAGCGTCCCCCAGGGGACTACCACCGGGGAGCTGTTTTTT
TRBV12-3/TRBV12-4	-	many	TRBJ1-4	CASSPKQGNEKLFF	TGTGCCAGCAGTCCCAAACAGGGTAATGAAAAACTGTTTTTT
TRBV7-2	-	-	TRBJ1-2	CASSQSSAAGGDGYGYTF	TGCGCCAGCAGCCAGTCCTCGGCCGCCGGGGGGGATGGCTATGGCTACACCTTC